A selection of T cell receptor beta chains follows, all from one sample in a study of blood T cells in healthy people across ages. One entry per CDR3 protein, called by TCRdb with MiXCR from the 5' RACE reads. Altogether 780,000 or so distinct CDR3 sequences are present, just under 25% being singletons, with the ten largest covering 3% to 4.5%. The same data also went into a second study, on T cells of mothers and their children.

Sequencing was done on a sample of blood. These TCRs come from a boy younger than 18 in good health. The CDR3 runs from the conserved cysteine through the conserved F or W. A D gene is named only where the DNA matches it firmly. Clone size is shown for a subset of rows, as once, few, many or a class of expanded clone.

V: TRBV7-2; J: TRBJ2-7; size: .; D: .; CDR3: CASSLGGPLGYEQYF; DNA: TGTGCCAGCAGCTTAGGAGGGCCTCTGGGTTACGAGCAGTACTTC
V: TRBV20-1; J: TRBJ2-7; size: .; D: .; CDR3: CSARLGQNTYEQYF; DNA: TGCAGTGCTAGATTAGGGCAGAATACCTACGAGCAGTACTTC
V: TRBV9; J: TRBJ2-2; size: few; D: .; CDR3: CASSVGGSGPRTGELFF; DNA: TGTGCCAGCAGCGTAGGGGGTTCGGGGCCCAGGACCGGGGAGCTGTTTTTT
V: TRBV20-1; J: TRBJ1-1; size: .; D: .; CDR3: CSALEMAAPSEAFF; DNA: TGCAGTGCTCTAGAGATGGCGGCCCCATCGGAAGCTTTCTTT
V: TRBV4-3; J: TRBJ2-3; size: .; D: .; CDR3: CASSQDPGGAQYF; DNA: TGCGCCAGCAGCCAAGACCCGGGGGGCGCGCAGTATTTT
V: TRBV11-2; J: TRBJ2-1; size: .; D: TRBD2; CDR3: CASNVRGTRINEQFF; DNA: TGTGCCAGCAACGTTCGCGGGACTAGAATCAATGAGCAGTTCTTC
V: TRBV7-2; J: TRBJ1-6; size: .; D: .; CDR3: CASSSYDSRGSPLHF; DNA: TGTGCCAGCAGCTCGTATGACTCTAGGGGTTCACCCCTCCACTTT
V: TRBV12-3/TRBV12-4; J: TRBJ1-1; size: few; D: .; CDR3: CASRRTVPEAFF; DNA: TGTGCCAGCAGAAGGACAGTTCCTGAAGCTTTCTTT
V: TRBV7-2; J: TRBJ2-2; size: few; D: TRBD1; CDR3: CASSLDGTAGELFF; DNA: TGTGCCAGCAGCTTAGACGGGACAGCCGGGGAGCTGTTTTTT
V: TRBV7-8; J: TRBJ2-1; size: few; D: .; CDR3: CASSHKTEQYNEQFF; DNA: TGTGCCAGCAGCCACAAGACAGAACAATACAATGAGCAGTTCTTC
V: TRBV29-1; J: TRBJ1-2; size: few; D: .; CDR3: CSVEASRKQAYGYTF; DNA: TGCAGCGTTGAAGCAAGTCGGAAACAGGCCTATGGCTACACCTTC
V: TRBV2; J: TRBJ2-7; size: .; D: TRBD2; CDR3: CASSGGTSGSDEQYF; DNA: TGTGCCAGCAGTGGGGGGACTAGCGGGAGTGACGAGCAGTACTTC
V: TRBV5-1; J: TRBJ2-5; size: few; D: .; CDR3: CASSLVWGLETQYF; DNA: TGCGCCAGCAGCTTGGTTTGGGGGCTCGAGACCCAGTACTTC
V: TRBV3-1; J: TRBJ2-1; size: .; D: TRBD2; CDR3: CASSQDRLAGTYNEQFF; DNA: TGTGCCAGCAGCCAAGATAGGCTAGCGGGGACATACAATGAGCAGTTCTTC
V: TRBV29-1; J: TRBJ1-4; size: few; D: .; CDR3: CSVEQGTNEKLFF; DNA: TGCAGCGTTGAACAGGGTACTAATGAAAAACTGTTTTTT
V: TRBV20-1; J: TRBJ2-7; size: few; D: .; CDR3: CSAKQGGSYEQYF; DNA: TGCAGTGCTAAACAGGGCGGATCCTACGAGCAGTACTTC
V: TRBV10-3; J: TRBJ2-7; size: .; D: .; CDR3: CAISEDGAASYEQYF; DNA: TGTGCCATCAGTGAGGATGGGGCAGCTTCCTACGAGCAGTACTTC
V: TRBV4-3; J: TRBJ1-3; size: .; D: .; CDR3: CASSQDRGGNTIYF; DNA: TGCGCCAGCAGCCAAGACAGGGGTGGAAACACCATATATTTT
V: TRBV28; J: TRBJ1-2; size: few; D: .; CDR3: CASTVGDYGYTF; DNA: TGTGCCAGCACGGTGGGAGACTATGGCTACACCTTC
V: TRBV7-2; J: TRBJ2-3; size: .; D: .; CDR3: CASVPGASGADTQYF; DNA: TGTGCCAGTGTACCCGGGGCGTCCGGGGCAGATACGCAGTATTTT
V: TRBV15; J: TRBJ1-4; size: few; D: .; CDR3: CATSPWGGKAAAKLFF; DNA: TGTGCCACCAGCCCCTGGGGGGGGAAAGCAGCTGCAAAACTGTTTTTT
V: TRBV4-1; J: TRBJ1-3; size: .; D: .; CDR3: CASSQEPSGNTIYF; DNA: TGCGCCAGCAGCCAAGAGCCGTCGGGAAACACCATATATTTT
V: TRBV7-8; J: TRBJ1-5; size: many; D: .; CDR3: CASSSLNQPQHF; DNA: TGTGCCAGCAGTTCCCTCAATCAGCCCCAGCATTTT
V: TRBV7-8; J: TRBJ2-5; size: .; D: .; CDR3: CASSPMQGVQETQYF; DNA: TGTGCCAGCAGCCCCATGCAGGGCGTGCAAGAGACCCAGTACTTC
V: TRBV28; J: TRBJ2-7; size: .; D: TRBD1; CDR3: CASSPDRVFSSYEQYF; DNA: TGTGCCAGCAGTCCGGACAGGGTTTTCAGCTCCTACGAGCAGTACTTC
V: TRBV9; J: TRBJ2-3; size: .; D: TRBD1; CDR3: CASSEIGTATDTQYF; DNA: TGTGCCAGCAGCGAAATCGGGACAGCCACAGATACGCAGTATTTT
V: TRBV6-2/TRBV6-3; J: TRBJ2-5; size: few; D: .; CDR3: CASSYSRGGGETQYF; DNA: TGTGCCAGCAGTTACTCGAGGGGTGGAGGTGAGACCCAGTACTTC
V: TRBV10-3; J: TRBJ2-1; size: few; D: TRBD2; CDR3: CAISSTSGGNEQFF; DNA: TGTGCCATCAGCTCGACTAGCGGGGGGAATGAGCAGTTCTTC
V: TRBV28; J: TRBJ2-1; size: .; D: .; CDR3: CASSLQGPAWGEQFF; DNA: TGTGCCAGCAGTTTACAGGGGCCTGCCTGGGGTGAGCAGTTCTTC
V: TRBV12-3/TRBV12-4; J: TRBJ2-1; size: .; D: .; CDR3: CASSLWGADGNNEQFF; DNA: TGTGCCAGCAGTTTGTGGGGGGCGGACGGGAACAATGAGCAGTTCTTC
V: TRBV5-1; J: TRBJ2-1; size: few; D: .; CDR3: CASSLEGRSSYNEQFF; DNA: TGCGCCAGCAGCTTGGAGGGTAGGAGCTCCTACAATGAGCAGTTCTTC
V: TRBV12-3/TRBV12-4; J: TRBJ2-7; size: .; D: .; CDR3: CASSAGRQSYEQYF; DNA: TGTGCCAGCAGTGCTGGGCGTCAGTCCTACGAGCAGTACTTC
V: TRBV29-1; J: TRBJ1-2; size: many; D: TRBD1; CDR3: CSGRGQGEGYTF; DNA: TGCAGCGGCAGGGGGCAAGGAGAAGGCTACACCTTC
V: TRBV6-2/TRBV6-3; J: TRBJ2-7; size: .; D: .; CDR3: CASERGQSYEQYF; DNA: TGTGCCAGTGAGAGGGGCCAGTCCTACGAGCAGTACTTC
V: TRBV7-2; J: TRBJ2-1; size: .; D: TRBD2; CDR3: CASSPPGLAGGQSNEQFF; DNA: TGTGCCAGCAGTCCTCCGGGACTAGCGGGAGGGCAATCCAATGAGCAGTTCTTC
V: TRBV9; J: TRBJ2-5; size: .; D: TRBD2; CDR3: CASSVSGQKFWTSGTGQETQYF; DNA: TGTGCCAGCAGCGTTTCCGGGCAAAAGTTTTGGACTAGCGGGACCGGCCAAGAGACCCAGTACTTC
V: TRBV29-1; J: TRBJ2-5; size: many; D: TRBD1; CDR3: CSFRQGETQYF; DNA: TGCAGCTTCAGACAGGGAGAGACCCAGTACTTC
V: TRBV12-3/TRBV12-4; J: TRBJ1-5; size: .; D: .; CDR3: CASSLWGQPQHF; DNA: TGTGCCAGCAGTCTGTGGGGACAGCCCCAGCATTTT
V: TRBV29-1; J: TRBJ2-2; size: .; D: TRBD1; CDR3: CSGRTGPNTGELFF; DNA: TGCAGCGGGAGGACAGGCCCCAACACCGGGGAGCTGTTTTTT
V: TRBV29-1; J: TRBJ2-7; size: few; D: .; CDR3: CGVDIGSSYEQYF; DNA: TGCGGCGTTGATATCGGGAGCTCCTACGAGCAGTACTTC
V: TRBV4-3; J: TRBJ2-7; size: few; D: TRBD1; CDR3: CASSQDRGHSYEQYF; DNA: TGCGCCAGCAGCCAAGACAGGGGGCACTCCTACGAGCAGTACTTC
V: TRBV5-1; J: TRBJ2-7; size: many; D: TRBD1; CDR3: CASSLAGDSSYEQYF; DNA: TGTGCCAGCAGCTTAGCCGGGGACAGCTCCTACGAGCAGTACTTC
V: TRBV4-3; J: TRBJ1-1; size: few; D: .; CDR3: CASSQDRIGNTEAFF; DNA: TGCGCCAGCAGCCAAGACCGGATCGGGAACACTGAAGCTTTCTTT
V: TRBV5-5; J: TRBJ1-3; size: .; D: .; CDR3: CASSFKHVDRGRNGNTIYF; DNA: TGTGCCAGCAGCTTTAAGCATGTTGATCGGGGGAGAAATGGAAACACCATATATTTT
V: TRBV4-3; J: TRBJ2-5; size: .; D: TRBD2; CDR3: CASSQEVPAGAIQETQYF; DNA: TGCGCCAGCAGCCAAGAAGTACCAGCGGGGGCCATACAAGAGACCCAGTACTTC
V: TRBV7-9; J: TRBJ2-3; size: few; D: .; CDR3: CASSFDSNTQYF; DNA: TGTGCCAGCAGCTTTGACTCGAATACGCAGTATTTT
V: TRBV20-1; J: TRBJ2-3; size: few; D: TRBD2; CDR3: CSARVAGGADTQYF; DNA: TGCAGTGCTAGAGTCGCGGGAGGAGCAGATACGCAGTATTTT
V: TRBV7-9; J: TRBJ2-7; size: .; D: TRBD2; CDR3: CASSSGTSGNEQYF; DNA: TGTGCCAGCAGTTCCGGGACTAGCGGGAACGAGCAGTACTTC